In its sample, the clone carrying this TCR beta chain was seen a few times. Expressed TCRB transcripts were sequenced because the entire RNA isolate underwent reverse transcription. Assay: immunoSEQ multiplex PCR; the TCRdb copy retains only in-frame clones and omits some. The sample carries roughly 350,000 clones, around 10% recorded once. The data are from a study of beta chain features in type 1 diabetes. The length of the CDR3 is 17 residues. Germline CDR1 and CDR2: LNHDA and SQIVND (reference sequence). V was trimmed by 1 base and J by 0 bases, leaving 13 bases between them. Heparinised blood was drawn once per donor, averaging about 116 mL.

This sequence originates from a woman aged 30 to 39 in good health. Material: naive CD4+ T cells from blood. This rearrangement joins TRBV19 to TRBJ2-1; weak D call: TRBD2 (6 bases). The CDR3 is CASSIAGGSNSYNEQFF. The CDR3 bases are TGTGCCAGTAGTATAGCCGGGGGATCCAACTCCTACAATGAGCAGTTCTTC.